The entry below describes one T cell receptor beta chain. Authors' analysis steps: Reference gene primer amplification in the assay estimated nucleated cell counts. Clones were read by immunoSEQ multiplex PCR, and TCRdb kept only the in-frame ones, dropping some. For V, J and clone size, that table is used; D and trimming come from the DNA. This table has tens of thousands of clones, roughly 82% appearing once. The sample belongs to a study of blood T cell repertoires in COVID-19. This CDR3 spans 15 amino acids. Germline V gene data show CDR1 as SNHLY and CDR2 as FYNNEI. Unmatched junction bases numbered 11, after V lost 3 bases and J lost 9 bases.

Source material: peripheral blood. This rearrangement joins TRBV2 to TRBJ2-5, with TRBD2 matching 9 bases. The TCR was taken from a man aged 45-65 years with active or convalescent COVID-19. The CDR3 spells CASSDAGGGPSAQYF. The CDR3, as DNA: TGTGCCAGCAGTGATGCGGGGGGGGGTCCATCGGCCCAGTACTTC.